These 8 T cell receptor beta chains originate from one sample sequenced in a study of blood T cell repertoires in COVID-19 (dated by TCRdb to the early 2020s). The library came from the immunoSEQ multiplex PCR assay. The clones in this table, taken by TCRdb from immuneACCESS, are in-frame only. Not every clone is retained; where verified, under half of the shortfall comes from an unresolved V gene, and the cause of the rest is unknown. The sample table contains under 250,000 clones; only one count was recorded for roughly 89% of them. The top ten clonotypes cover approximately 4.3% of the sample. The sample comprised PBMCs or T cells enriched from blood (not recorded which). The receptor source for this set is a woman aged 30 to 39 with acute COVID-19.

This clone has only one observation. The chain recombines TRBV28 with TRBJ1-4, with 7 positions matching TRBD1. The CDR3 runs 15 residues. The germline V gene has CDR1 MDHEN and CDR2 SYDVKM. Trimming removed 6 bases from V and 0 bases from J; junction bases left unmatched: 4. CDR3 in DNA: TGTGCCAGCAGAAACAGGGGTGCAACTAATGAAAAACTGTTTTTT. Translation: CASRNRGATNEKLFF.

J is TRBJ1-1 and V is TRBV7-8; D not certain. Germline loops: CDR1 SGHVS, CDR2 FQNEAQ. The CDR3 loop spans 14 amino acids. Trimming took off 5 bases at V and 1 base at J, with 11 bases between the two ends. Written as DNA, the CDR3 is TGTGCCAGCAGCCCCTATGACACGAACACTGAAGCTTTCTTT. Translating gives CASSPYDTNTEAFF.

The chain links TRBV19 to TRBJ1-1; maybe TRBD1 (6 bases). The CDR3 runs to 15 residues. Germline CDR1 LNHDA, CDR2 SQIVND (reference sequence). Trimming removed 7 bases from V and 1 base from J, with 16 bases in between. The CDR3 DNA is TGTGCCAGTACCCTAACGGGAGGGGGGAACACTGAAGCTTTCTTT. This encodes CASTLTGGGNTEAFF.

This clone has just a few counts. V usage is TRBV27 and J usage is TRBJ1-2; 9 bases map to TRBD1. J gave up 10 bases and V 6 bases, and 9 bases lay outside the gene matches. Germline assignment: CDR1 MNHEY and CDR2 SMNVEV (reference sequence). The CDR3 covers 13 residues. CDR3 coding DNA: TGTGCCAGCAGGCTGACAGGGGGTACTGCCTACACCTTC. Protein product: CASRLTGGTAYTF.

The chain uses TRBV6-5 and TRBJ2-3; D not certain. The germline V gene encodes CDR1 MNHEY and CDR2 SVGAGI. V lost 3 bases and J 0 bases, leaving 13 bases between the germline ends. The CDR3 totals 16 residues. The CDR3 region is CASSYSRSWSTDTQYF. Written as DNA, the CDR3 is TGTGCCAGCAGTTATAGTCGGAGCTGGAGCACAGATACGCAGTATTTT.

The chain recombines TRBV5-1 with TRBJ2-7; the D is unclear. The CDR3 consists of 13 residues. Trimming took 0 bases from V and 4 from J, leaving 8 bases between them. CDR1 is SGHRS, CDR2 YFSETQ, per germline. The CDR3 DNA reads as TGCGCCAGCAGCTTGGCAGGAAGATACGAGCAGTACTTC. This sequence encodes CASSLAGRYEQYF. The whole variable domain, filled in from reference TRBV5-1 and TRBJ2-7, reads KAGVTQTPRYLIKTRGQQVTLSCSPISGHRSVSWYQQTPGQGLQFLFEYFSETQRNKGNFPGRFSGRQFSNSRSEMNVSTLELGDSALYLCASSLAGRYEQYFGPGTRLTVT.

As to this clone: Other DNA sequences in this specimen translate into the identical CDR3. This sequence joins TRBV29-1 and TRBJ1-4; 8 positions match TRBD1. V dropped 7 bases and J dropped 5; count of bases not matched to a gene: 3. This CDR3 is built from 12 residues. Germline-derived CDR1 and CDR2 are SQVTM and ANQGSEA. The DNA for the CDR3 is TGCAGCGGGGGGACAGGCAATGAAAAACTGTTTTTT. As protein: CSGGTGNEKLFF.

This clone has only one observation. The gene calls are TRBV4-1 and TRBJ2-5; 7 positions agree with TRBD1. Germline trimming cut 1 base from V and 4 bases from J; bases unmatched to any gene: 6. The CDR3 contains 15 residues. The germline V gene has CDR1 MGHRA and CDR2 YSYEKL. CDR3 nucleotide sequence: TGCGCCAGCAGCCAAGTACAGGGGCTGGGAGAGACCCAGTACTTC. Translated: CASSQVQGLGETQYF.